This T cell receptor beta chain was found in a study of shared clonotypes between healthy human individuals. Regarding the study as a whole: Roughly 5% of naive CD4 clonotypes were shared across a few donors.

CDR3 length: 12 amino acids. Per the germline V gene, CDR1 is SQVTM and CDR2 is ANQGSEA. V shed 5 bases and J 2 bases; nucleotides not matched to a gene: 2. About this clone: Antigen: not known. The same CDR3 also results from other DNA sequences found in this sample.

Only in-frame clones appear in the TCRdb table, and some are missing; sequencing was by immunoSEQ multiplex PCR. The table records approximately 700,000 clones, about three quarters of them present only once. The rearrangement joins TRBV29-1 to TRBJ2-5, with TRBD2 identical over 7 bases. Source material: memory CD4+ T cells sorted from blood. Subset indicated: CD45RA-negative fraction. This clonotype was obtained from a woman in her thirties in good health. CDR3 sequence (DNA): TGCAGCGTTCGGGGAGGGCAAGAGACCCAGTACTTC. Amino acid sequence: CSVRGGQETQYF.